This T cell receptor (beta chain) came from a study of T cell repertoires in cytomegalovirus infection. Overall study: A matching HLA type, together with CMV infection, was signaled by public TCR beta signatures.

Using its own MiXCR run on the reads, TCRdb lists one record per CDR3 protein. The top ten clones hold approximately 1.6% of a sample with fewer than 250,000 distinct CDR3 sequences, 12% of them seen once. In germline, CDR1 is MDHEN, CDR2 SYDVKM. The CDR3 spans 13 residues. Notes on this clonotype: Antigen specificity is unknown. A much larger clone sits a single nucleotide away, making a read error possible.

Study observations and caveats: Individuals carrying CMV plus the relevant HLA were identified by cumulative frequency of public TCR beta families. Dominating the ex vivo response were HLA-C-restricted CMV-specific TCR beta clonotypes.

This receptor was identified in a human donor in good health (CMV status not recorded). Some clones in this sample may be carry-over from other donors' samples. The sequenced sample consisted of PBMCs. The rearrangement uses TRBV28 and TRBJ1-1; D perhaps matches TRBD1 (5 bases). CDR3 in amino acids: CASNLVDWGEAFF. In DNA form, the CDR3 reads TGTGCCAGCAATTTAGTTGACTGGGGGGAAGCTTTCTTT.